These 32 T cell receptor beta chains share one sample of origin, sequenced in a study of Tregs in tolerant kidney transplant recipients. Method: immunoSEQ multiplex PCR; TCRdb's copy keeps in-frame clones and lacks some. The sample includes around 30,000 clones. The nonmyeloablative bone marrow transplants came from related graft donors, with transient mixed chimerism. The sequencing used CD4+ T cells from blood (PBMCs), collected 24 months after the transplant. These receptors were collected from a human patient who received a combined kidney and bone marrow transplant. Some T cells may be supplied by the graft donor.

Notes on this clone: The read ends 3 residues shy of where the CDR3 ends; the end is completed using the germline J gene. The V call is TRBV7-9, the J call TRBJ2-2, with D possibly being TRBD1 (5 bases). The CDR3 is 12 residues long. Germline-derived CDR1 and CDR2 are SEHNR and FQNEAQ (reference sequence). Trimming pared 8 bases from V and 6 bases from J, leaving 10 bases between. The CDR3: CASSRGPGELFF. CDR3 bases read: TGTGCCAGCTCAAGGGGTCCCGGGGAG.

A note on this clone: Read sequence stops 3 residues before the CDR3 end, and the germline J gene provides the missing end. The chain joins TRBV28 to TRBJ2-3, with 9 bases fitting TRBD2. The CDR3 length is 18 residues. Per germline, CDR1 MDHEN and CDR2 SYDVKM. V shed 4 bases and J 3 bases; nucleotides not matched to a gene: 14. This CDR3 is CASSSSSPSGIGTDTQYF. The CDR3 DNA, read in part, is TGTGCCAGCAGTTCTTCAAGCCCTAGCGGGATAGGAACAGATACG.

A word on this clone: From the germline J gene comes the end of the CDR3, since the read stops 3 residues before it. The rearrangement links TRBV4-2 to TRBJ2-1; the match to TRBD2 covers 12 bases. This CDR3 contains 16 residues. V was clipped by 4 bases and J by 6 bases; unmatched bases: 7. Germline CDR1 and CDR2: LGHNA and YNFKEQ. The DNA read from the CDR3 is TGTGCCAGCAGCCCAAAAACGGGACTAGCGGGCAATGAG. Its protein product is CASSPKTGLAGNE. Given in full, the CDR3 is CASSPKTGLAGNEQFF.

The CDR3: CAISEVGGGSPSDTQYF. CDR3 bases read: TGTGCCATCAGTGAGGTAGGGGGAGGGAGCCCATCAGATACG. The chain couples TRBV10-3 to TRBJ2-3, with a weak D call TRBD2 (7 bases). The CDR3 end falls 3 residues outside the read, so it is completed with the germline J gene. Germline V CDR1 and CDR2: ENHRY, SYGVKD. Trimming shortened V by 2 bases and J by 4 bases, and 19 bases separated the two germline ends. The CDR3 covers 17 residues.

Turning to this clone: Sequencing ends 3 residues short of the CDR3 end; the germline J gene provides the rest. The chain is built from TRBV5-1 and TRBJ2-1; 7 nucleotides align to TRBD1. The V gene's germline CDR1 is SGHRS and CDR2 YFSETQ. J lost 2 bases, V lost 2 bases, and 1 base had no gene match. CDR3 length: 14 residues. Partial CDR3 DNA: TGCGCCAGCAGCTTACAGGGGCCCTACAATGAG. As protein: CASSLQGPYNE. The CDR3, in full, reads CASSLQGPYNEQFF.

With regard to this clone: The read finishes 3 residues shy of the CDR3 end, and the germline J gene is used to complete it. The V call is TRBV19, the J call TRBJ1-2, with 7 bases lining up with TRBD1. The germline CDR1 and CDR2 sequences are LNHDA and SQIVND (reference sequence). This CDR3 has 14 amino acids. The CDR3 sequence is CASSRGSTGDGYTF. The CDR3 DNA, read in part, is TGTGCCAGTAGTAGGGGCTCCACAGGGGACGGC.

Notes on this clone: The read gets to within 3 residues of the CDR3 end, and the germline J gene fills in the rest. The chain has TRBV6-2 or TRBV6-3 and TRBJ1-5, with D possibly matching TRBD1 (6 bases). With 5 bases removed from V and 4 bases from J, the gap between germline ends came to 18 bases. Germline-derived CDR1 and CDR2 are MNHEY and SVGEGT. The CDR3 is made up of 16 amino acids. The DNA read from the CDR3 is TGTGCCAGCAGTCCCTCGGGGGGGCCGGGGAATCAGCCC. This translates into CASSPSGGPGNQP. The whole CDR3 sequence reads CASSPSGGPGNQPQHF.

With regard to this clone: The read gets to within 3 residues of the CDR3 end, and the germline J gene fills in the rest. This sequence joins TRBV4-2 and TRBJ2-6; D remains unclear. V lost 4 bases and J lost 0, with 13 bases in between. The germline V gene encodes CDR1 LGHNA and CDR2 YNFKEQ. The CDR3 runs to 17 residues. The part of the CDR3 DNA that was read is TGTGCCAGCAGCCCGGGTCCGAGAGCCTCTGGGGCCAACGTC. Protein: CASSPGPRASGANV. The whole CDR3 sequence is CASSPGPRASGANVLTF.

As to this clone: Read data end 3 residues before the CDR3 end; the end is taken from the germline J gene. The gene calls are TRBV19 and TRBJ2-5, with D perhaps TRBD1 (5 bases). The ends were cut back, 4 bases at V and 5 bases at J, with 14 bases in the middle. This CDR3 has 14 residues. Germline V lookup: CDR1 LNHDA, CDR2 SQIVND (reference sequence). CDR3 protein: CASSTQTVKETQYF. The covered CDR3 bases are TGTGCCAGTAGTACCCAGACAGTAAAGGAGACC.

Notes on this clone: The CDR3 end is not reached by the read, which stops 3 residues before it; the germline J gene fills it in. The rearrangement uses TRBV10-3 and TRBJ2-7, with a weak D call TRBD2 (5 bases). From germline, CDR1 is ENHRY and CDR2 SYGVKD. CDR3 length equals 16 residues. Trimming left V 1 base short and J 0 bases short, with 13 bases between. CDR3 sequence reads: CAISEWGGLGSYEQYF. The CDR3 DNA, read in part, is TGTGCCATCAGTGAGTGGGGTGGACTGGGCTCCTACGAG.

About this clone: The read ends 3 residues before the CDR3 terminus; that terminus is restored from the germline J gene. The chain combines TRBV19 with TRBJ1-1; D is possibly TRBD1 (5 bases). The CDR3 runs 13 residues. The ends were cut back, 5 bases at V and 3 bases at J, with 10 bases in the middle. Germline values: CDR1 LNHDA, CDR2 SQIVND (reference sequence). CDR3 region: CASSLRDDTEAFF. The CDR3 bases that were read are TGTGCCAGTAGTCTCAGGGATGACACTGAA.

The DNA read from the CDR3 is TGTGCCATCAGTGGGGACAGGGGGTCTTATCATGGC. This sequence encodes CAISGDRGSYHG. The whole CDR3 protein is CAISGDRGSYHGYTF. The chain is built from TRBV10-3 and TRBJ1-2; 11 nucleotides match TRBD1. Read sequence stops 3 residues before the CDR3 end, and the germline J gene provides the missing end. Looked up from germline, CDR1 is ENHRY and CDR2 is SYGVKD. This CDR3 spans 15 amino acids. Germline trimming cut 4 bases from V and 6 bases from J; bases unmatched to any gene: 7.

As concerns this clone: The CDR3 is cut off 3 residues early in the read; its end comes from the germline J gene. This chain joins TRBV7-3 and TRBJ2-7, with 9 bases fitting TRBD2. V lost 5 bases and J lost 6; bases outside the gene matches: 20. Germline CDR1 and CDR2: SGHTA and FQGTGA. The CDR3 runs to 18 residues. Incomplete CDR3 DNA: TGTGCCAGCAGCCCTAAAGCCCCGGGACTAGCAGCTTCACTCGAG. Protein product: CASSPKAPGLAASLE. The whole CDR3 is CASSPKAPGLAASLEQYF.

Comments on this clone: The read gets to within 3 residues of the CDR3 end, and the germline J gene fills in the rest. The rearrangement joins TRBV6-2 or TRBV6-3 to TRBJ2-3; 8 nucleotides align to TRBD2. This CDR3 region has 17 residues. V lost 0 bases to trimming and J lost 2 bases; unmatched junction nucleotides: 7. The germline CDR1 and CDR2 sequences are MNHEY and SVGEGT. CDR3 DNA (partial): TGTGCCAGCAGTTACTCGACCAAACTAGCGGACACAGATACG. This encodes CASSYSTKLADTDT. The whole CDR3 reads CASSYSTKLADTDTQYF.

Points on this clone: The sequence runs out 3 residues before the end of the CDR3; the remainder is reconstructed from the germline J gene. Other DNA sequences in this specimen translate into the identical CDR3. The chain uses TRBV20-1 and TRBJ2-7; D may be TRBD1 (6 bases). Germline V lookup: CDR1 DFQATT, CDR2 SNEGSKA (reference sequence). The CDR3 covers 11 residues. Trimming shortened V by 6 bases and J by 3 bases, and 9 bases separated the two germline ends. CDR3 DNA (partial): TGCAGTGCACTGACAGGCTACGAG. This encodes CSALTGYE. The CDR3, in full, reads CSALTGYEQYF.

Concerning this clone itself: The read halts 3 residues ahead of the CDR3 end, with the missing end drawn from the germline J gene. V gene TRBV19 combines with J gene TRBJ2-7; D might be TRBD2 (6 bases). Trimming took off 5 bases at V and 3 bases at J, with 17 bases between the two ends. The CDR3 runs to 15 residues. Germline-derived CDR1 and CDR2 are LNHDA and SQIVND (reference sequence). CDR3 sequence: CASSALAGSDYEQYF. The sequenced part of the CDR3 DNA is TGTGCCAGTAGTGCGCTGGCGGGGTCCGACTACGAG.

The part of the CDR3 DNA that was read is TGCAGTGCTAGTGCAGGAGTTCCCGCGGGAGGGCGTAATGAG. It codes for CSASAGVPAGGRNE. The whole CDR3 sequence is CSASAGVPAGGRNEQFF. V usage is TRBV20-1 and J usage is TRBJ2-1, with TRBD2 identical over 9 bases. The observed sequence ends 3 residues before the CDR3 terminus, with the missing tail filled in from the germline J gene. Germline CDR1 is DFQATT and CDR2 is SNEGSKA (reference sequence). V shed 3 bases and J 7 bases; nucleotides not matched to a gene: 16. This CDR3 spans 17 amino acids.

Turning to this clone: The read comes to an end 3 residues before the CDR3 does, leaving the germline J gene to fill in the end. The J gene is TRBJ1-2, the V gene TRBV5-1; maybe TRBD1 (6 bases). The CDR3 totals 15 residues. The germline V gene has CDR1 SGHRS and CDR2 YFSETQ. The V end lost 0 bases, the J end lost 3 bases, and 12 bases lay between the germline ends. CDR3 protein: CASSLAGGVYYGYTF. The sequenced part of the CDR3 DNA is TGCGCCAGCAGCTTGGCGGGGGGCGTCTACTATGGC.

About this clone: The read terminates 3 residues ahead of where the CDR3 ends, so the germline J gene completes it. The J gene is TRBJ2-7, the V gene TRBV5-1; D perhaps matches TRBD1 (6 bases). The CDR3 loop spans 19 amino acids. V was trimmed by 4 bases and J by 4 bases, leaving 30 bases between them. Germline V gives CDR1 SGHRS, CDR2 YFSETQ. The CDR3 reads CASSPDSRGQGNFGYEQYF. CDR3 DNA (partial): TGCGCCAGCAGCCCGGACTCGAGGGGCCAGGGGAATTTCGGTTACGAG. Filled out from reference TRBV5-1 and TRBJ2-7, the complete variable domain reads KAGVTQTPRYLIKTRGQQVTLSCSPISGHRSVSWYQQTPGQGLQFLFEYFSETQRNKGNFPGRFSGRQFSNSRSEMNVSTLELGDSALYLCASSPDSRGQGNFGYEQYFGPGTRLTVT.

The chain's CDR3 is CASRSDSYEQYF. CDR3 bases read: TGTGCCAGCAGATCGGACAGCTACGAG. The chain joins TRBV11-2 to TRBJ2-7; the D gene is possibly TRBD1 (6 bases). The read ends 3 residues shy of where the CDR3 ends; the end is completed using the germline J gene. From germline, CDR1 is SGHAT and CDR2 FQNNGV. The CDR3 loop spans 12 amino acids. V lost 6 bases to trimming and J lost 3 bases, with 9 bases between them. The full variable domain, its missing parts supplied by reference TRBV11-2 and TRBJ2-7, is EAGVAQSPRYKIIEKRQSVAFWCNPISGHATLYWYQQILGQGPKLLIQFQNNGVVDDSQLPKDRFSAERLKGVDSTLKIQPAKLEDSAVYLCASRSDSYEQYFGPGTRLTVT.

The CDR3 bases that were read are TGCAGCGTTCAGGGTATGAGGGACCAAGAGACC. Residues: CSVQGMRDQET. The entire CDR3 reads CSVQGMRDQETQYF. The chain joins TRBV29-1 to TRBJ2-5; D possibly uses TRBD1 or TRBD2 (5 bases each). The sequence runs out 3 residues before the end of the CDR3; the remainder is reconstructed from the germline J gene. V lost 5 bases to trimming and J lost 0 bases, with 13 bases between them. The CDR3 has 14 amino acids. Per germline, CDR1 SQVTM and CDR2 ANQGSEA.

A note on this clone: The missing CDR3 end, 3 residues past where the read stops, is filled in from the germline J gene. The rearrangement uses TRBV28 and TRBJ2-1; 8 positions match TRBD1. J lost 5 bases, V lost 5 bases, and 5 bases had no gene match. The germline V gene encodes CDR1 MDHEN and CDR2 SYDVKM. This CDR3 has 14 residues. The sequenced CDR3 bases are TGTGCCAGCAGTCTCCGACAGGGGAACAATGAG. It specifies CASSLRQGNNE. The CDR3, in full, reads CASSLRQGNNEQFF.

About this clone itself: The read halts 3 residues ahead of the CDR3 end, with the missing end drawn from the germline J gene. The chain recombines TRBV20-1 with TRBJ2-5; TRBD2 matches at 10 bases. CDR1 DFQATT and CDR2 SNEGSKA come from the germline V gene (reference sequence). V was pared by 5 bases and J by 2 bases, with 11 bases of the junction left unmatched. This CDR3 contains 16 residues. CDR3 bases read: TGCAGTGCTGTCCTCCCTAGCGGGAGAAGGCAAGAGACC. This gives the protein CSAVLPSGRRQET. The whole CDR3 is CSAVLPSGRRQETQYF.

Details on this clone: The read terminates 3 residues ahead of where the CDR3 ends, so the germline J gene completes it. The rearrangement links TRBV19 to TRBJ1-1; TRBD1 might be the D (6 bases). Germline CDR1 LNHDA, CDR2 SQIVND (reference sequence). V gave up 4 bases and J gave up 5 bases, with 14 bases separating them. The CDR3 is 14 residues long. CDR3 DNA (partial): TGTGCCAGTAGTACCTCAGGGGTTAGGACTGAA. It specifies CASSTSGVRTE. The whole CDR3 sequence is CASSTSGVRTEAFF.

The CDR3: CASSSQTNEQFF. The DNA read from the CDR3 is TGTGCCAGCAGTTCCCAAACAAATGAG. The rearrangement uses TRBV12-3 or TRBV12-4 and TRBJ2-1; no definite D call. The sequence runs out 3 residues before the end of the CDR3; the remainder is reconstructed from the germline J gene. V lost 4 bases and J lost 7, with 8 bases in between. The CDR3 is 12 residues long.

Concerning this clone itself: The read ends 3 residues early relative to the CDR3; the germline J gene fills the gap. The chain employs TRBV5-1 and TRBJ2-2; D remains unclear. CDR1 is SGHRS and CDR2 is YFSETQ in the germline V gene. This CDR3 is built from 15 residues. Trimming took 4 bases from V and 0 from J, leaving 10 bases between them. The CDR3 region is CASSTVTANTGELFF. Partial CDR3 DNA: TGCGCCAGCAGCACGGTCACTGCGAACACCGGGGAG.

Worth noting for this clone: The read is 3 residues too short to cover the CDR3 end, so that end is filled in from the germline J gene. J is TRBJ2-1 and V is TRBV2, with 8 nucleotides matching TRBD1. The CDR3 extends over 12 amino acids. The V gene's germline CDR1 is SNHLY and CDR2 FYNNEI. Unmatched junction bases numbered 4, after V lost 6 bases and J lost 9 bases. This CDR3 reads CASSQGAGEQFF. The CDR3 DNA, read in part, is TGTGCCAGCAGCCAGGGGGCAGGTGAG. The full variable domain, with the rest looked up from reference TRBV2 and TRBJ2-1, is EPEVTQTPSHQVTQMGQEVILRCVPISNHLYFYWYRQILGQKVEFLVSFYNNEISEKSEIFDDQFSVERPDGSNFTLKIRSTKLEDSAMYFCASSQGAGEQFFGPGTRLTVL.

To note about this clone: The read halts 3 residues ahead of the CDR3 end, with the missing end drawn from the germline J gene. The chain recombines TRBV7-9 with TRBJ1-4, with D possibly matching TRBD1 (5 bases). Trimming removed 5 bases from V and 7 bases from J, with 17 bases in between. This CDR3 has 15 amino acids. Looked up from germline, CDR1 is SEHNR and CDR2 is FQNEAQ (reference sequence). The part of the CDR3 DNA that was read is TGTGCCAGCAGCATCTACAGGAGCGGGGGTGAAAAA. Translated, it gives CASSIYRSGGEK. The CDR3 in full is CASSIYRSGGEKLFF.

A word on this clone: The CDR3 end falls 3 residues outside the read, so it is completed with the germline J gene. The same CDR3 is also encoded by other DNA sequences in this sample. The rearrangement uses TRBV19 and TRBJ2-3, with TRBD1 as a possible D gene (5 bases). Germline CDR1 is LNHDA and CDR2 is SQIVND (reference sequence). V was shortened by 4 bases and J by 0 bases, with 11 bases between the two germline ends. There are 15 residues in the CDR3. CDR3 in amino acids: CASSTGPGSTDTQYF. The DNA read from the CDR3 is TGTGCCAGTAGTACCGGACCAGGGAGCACAGATACG.

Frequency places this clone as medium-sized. This CDR3 is CSAREGPNEKLFF. The sequenced CDR3 bases are TGCAGTGCTAGAGAGGGGCCTAATGAAAAA. The rearrangement joins TRBV20-1 to TRBJ1-4; tentatively, D is TRBD1 (5 bases). The read ends 3 residues early relative to the CDR3; the germline J gene fills the gap. From germline, CDR1 is DFQATT and CDR2 SNEGSKA (reference sequence). This CDR3 comprises 13 residues. V gave up 0 bases and J gave up 3 bases, with 5 bases separating them.

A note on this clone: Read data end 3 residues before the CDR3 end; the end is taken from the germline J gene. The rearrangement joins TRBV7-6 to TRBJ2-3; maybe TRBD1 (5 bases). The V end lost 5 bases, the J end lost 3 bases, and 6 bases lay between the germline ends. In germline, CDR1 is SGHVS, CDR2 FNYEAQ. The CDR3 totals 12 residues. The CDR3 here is CASSRQTDTQYF. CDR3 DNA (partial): TGTGCCAGCAGCAGACAGACAGATACG.

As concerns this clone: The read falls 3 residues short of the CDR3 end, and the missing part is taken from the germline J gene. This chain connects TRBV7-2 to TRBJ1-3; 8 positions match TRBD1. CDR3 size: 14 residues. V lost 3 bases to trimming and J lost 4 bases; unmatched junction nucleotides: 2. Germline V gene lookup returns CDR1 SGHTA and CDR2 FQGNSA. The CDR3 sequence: CASSFQGAGNTIYF. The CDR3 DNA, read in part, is TGTGCCAGCAGCTTCCAGGGGGCCGGAAACACC. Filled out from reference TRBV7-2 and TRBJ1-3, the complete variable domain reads GAGVSQSPSNKVTEKGKDVELRCDPISGHTALYWYRQSLGQGLEFLIYFQGNSAPDKSGLPSDRFSAERTGGSVSTLTIQRTQQEDSAVYLCASSFQGAGNTIYFGEGSWLTVV.